This TCR beta chain is drawn from a study of blood T cell repertoires in COVID-19. The overall study: Donors in the United States, Italy and Spain gave samples during acute or convalescent COVID-19. T cells, B-cell-depleted T cells, or PBMCs supplied cDNA or gDNA.

As handled by the study authors: Reference gene primers were amplified, and this amplification served to estimate nucleated cell counts. TCRdb's copy holds only in-frame clones and misses some; the assay was immunoSEQ multiplex PCR. Clone size and the V and J calls come from that table; the DNA yielded D and trimming. The sample lists 100,000 to 150,000 clones; 80% to 90% were seen once. The CDR3 consists of 15 residues. The junction had 10 bases not matched to a gene; V was cut back by 10 bases and J by 4 bases. CDR1 is LNHDA and CDR2 is SQIVND in the germline V gene (reference sequence). What was sequenced was peripheral blood. The chain carries TRBV19 and TRBJ2-1; TRBD1 agrees at 10 bases. The receptor was derived from a woman aged 70-85 years with acute or convalescent COVID-19. This CDR3 is CATGNPGQGYNEQFF. As DNA, the CDR3 is TGTGCCACTGGAAACCCGGGACAGGGGTACAATGAGCAGTTCTTC.